This T cell receptor beta chain was sequenced in a study of T cell responses to AZD1222 COVID-19 vaccine. Findings of the study overall: No repertoire was sampled before or during the peak T cell response, only after it. Clonal diversity was possibly underestimated, and white British individuals and females predominated among donors.

Sequencing used immunoSEQ multiplex PCR; TCRdb keeps in-frame clones, though not all of them. Of under 100,000 clones listed, approximately 89% are singletons. This clone was seen a handful of times. The antigen remains unidentified. The sample holds other DNA sequences that translate to the same CDR3. In germline, CDR1 is SEHNR, CDR2 FQNEAQ (reference sequence). The CDR3 extends over 11 amino acids. Trimming took off 5 bases at V and 0 bases at J, with 2 bases between the two ends. Second doses were pooled across both intervals (about 4 or about 12 weeks). Sequenced material: peripheral blood, taken 28 days after the second AZD1222 dose. The chain employs TRBV7-9 and TRBJ2-7; D remains ambiguous. This TCR was sampled from an adult who received the AZD1222 COVID-19 vaccine. This chain's CDR3 is CASSPSYEQYF. CDR3 DNA: TGTGCCAGCAGCCCCTCCTACGAGCAGTACTTC.